This T cell receptor (beta chain) was captured in a study of T cell responses to AZD1222 COVID-19 vaccine. About this clone: Its antigen is as yet unknown.

Data came from immunoSEQ multiplex PCR; TCRdb stores just in-frame clones and leaves some out. The sample records about 140,000 clones, 90% to 95% being singletons. The germline V and J ends were trimmed by 7 bases and 6 bases, with 19 bases remaining between them. This CDR3 region has 14 residues. Germline V gene data show CDR1 as SGHRS and CDR2 as YFSETQ. Whole-study findings and limits: White British ancestry dominated among donors, who included more females, and clonal diversity was possibly underestimated. Just 6 or 7 AZD1222 recipients were seropositive at baseline. Along spike, vaccine-associated CD4 TCRs were found throughout, with dominance at 160-218 and 743-854.

The sequencing used peripheral blood, collected on day 0 of MenACWY control vaccination. The genes are TRBV5-1 and TRBJ1-1; D perhaps matches TRBD1 (6 bases). The TCR sequence derives from an adult in good health. CDR3 bases: TGCGCCAGCGGAGAACAGGGTCTTCGTTCTGAAGCTTTCTTT. Amino acids: CASGEQGLRSEAFF.